This T cell receptor beta chain came from a study of T cells in women clearing cervical HPV infection. Note on this clone: The read ends 3 residues early relative to the CDR3; the germline J gene fills the gap.

CDR1 is DFQATT and CDR2 is SNEGSKA in the germline V gene (reference sequence). CDR3 size: 15 residues. Data came from immunoSEQ multiplex PCR; TCRdb stores just in-frame clones and leaves some out. The sample yields about 40,000 clones, of which the top ten take up roughly 5%. All participants had a single incident cervical HPV16 infection, and prevalent HPV16 infections were excluded. Sequencing input: blood buffy coat. This sequence was found in a woman aged 18 to 75 with a cervical HPV16 infection that either progressed to CIN3+ or cleared (not recorded which). This chain joins TRBV20-1 and TRBJ2-3, with 15 bases matching TRBD2. CDR3 DNA, as far as it was read: TGCAGTGCTCGGACTAGCGGGGGGGGAAAGGAGACG. Its protein product is CSARTSGGGKET. The CDR3 in full is CSARTSGGGKETQYF.